A selection of T cell receptor beta chains follows, all from one sample in a study of shared clonotypes between healthy human individuals. Clones were read by immunoSEQ multiplex PCR, and TCRdb kept only the in-frame ones, dropping some. The sample lists 2 million to 2.5 million clones, over 90% occurring once. Sequenced: naive CD4+ T cells from PBMCs. These receptors were collected from a young man in good health. Some clones in this sample may be carry-over from other donors' samples. Each CDR3 is given with its conserved first and last residue. A D gene is named only where the DNA matches it firmly. Size tells how often a clone was seen (once, few, many) or the class of an expanded clone, and some rows leave it out.

CDR3 DNA | CDR3 protein | V gene | D gene | clone size | J gene
TGTGCCAGCAGCCAAGGGTATCTTGGAGGGAGTAATGATCAGTACTTC | CASSQGYLGGSNDQYF | TRBV14 | . | . | TRBJ2-4
TGCGCCAGCAGCTACGACGGCAACAATGAGCAGTTCTTC | CASSYDGNNEQFF | TRBV5-1 | . | . | TRBJ2-1
TGTGCCAGCAGCCAAAGGGGAGGACAGCCCCAGCATTTT | CASSQRGGQPQHF | TRBV14 | . | . | TRBJ1-5
TGTGCCAGCAGTCCGGGACTAGCCTACAATGAGCAGTTCTTC | CASSPGLAYNEQFF | TRBV2 | TRBD2 | . | TRBJ2-1
TGTGCCAGCAGTGCCACAAGCGGGAGGCCCGATACGCAGTATTTT | CASSATSGRPDTQYF | TRBV28 | TRBD2 | . | TRBJ2-3
TGTGCCAGCAGCTTGCAGGGGGCGCATGGAAACACCATATATTTT | CASSLQGAHGNTIYF | TRBV5-8 | TRBD1 | . | TRBJ1-3
TGTGCCAGCAGCGCCCACATACGGAACACCGGGGAGCTGTTTTTT | CASSAHIRNTGELFF | TRBV7-3 | . | . | TRBJ2-2
TGCAGCGTTGGGGGGCGGGATCCTGAAGCTTTCTTT | CSVGGRDPEAFF | TRBV29-1 | . | . | TRBJ1-1
TGTGCCAGCAGCTTCAGATTGAACACTGAAGCTTTCTTT | CASSFRLNTEAFF | TRBV7-9 | . | . | TRBJ1-1
TGTGCCAGCAGTGAACGCAGGAAGACTGAAGCTTTCTTT | CASSERRKTEAFF | TRBV6-1 | . | . | TRBJ1-1
TGTGCCAGCAGGTACGGAGGGGGCGCCGACAATGAGCAGTTCTTC | CASRYGGGADNEQFF | TRBV2 | . | . | TRBJ2-1
TGTGCCAGCAGCTTAGGACTCAGGACCCAAGAGACCCAGTACTTC | CASSLGLRTQETQYF | TRBV7-6 | . | once | TRBJ2-5
TGCAGCGCATTGACAGGGTCGCCCTACGAGCAGTACTTC | CSALTGSPYEQYF | TRBV29-1 | TRBD1 | . | TRBJ2-7
TGTGCCAGCAGCCACCGACTAGCGGGAGGCCGTACAGATACGCAGTATTTT | CASSHRLAGGRTDTQYF | TRBV11-3 | TRBD2 | . | TRBJ2-3
TGTGCCAGCAGCTTAAGCCTTGGGTCCCAAGATACGCAGTATTTT | CASSLSLGSQDTQYF | TRBV11-2 | . | . | TRBJ2-3
TGTGCCAGCGGTAGGAGCGGGGTGGGCTACGAGCAGTACTTC | CASGRSGVGYEQYF | TRBV2 | TRBD2 | . | TRBJ2-7
TGTGCCAGCAGCGTAAGACTGGAAGGAGGTCACACCTTC | CASSVRLEGGHTF | TRBV7-9 | . | . | TRBJ1-2
TGTGCCAGCAGTTCTATCACGGCTGGAAACACCATATATTTT | CASSSITAGNTIYF | TRBV6-6 | . | . | TRBJ1-3
TGTGCCAGCAGCATGAGCGGGACAGGGAATCCCGGGGAGCTGTTTTTT | CASSMSGTGNPGELFF | TRBV7-2 | TRBD1 | . | TRBJ2-2
TGTGCCACCCGGGACAGTATGTACGAGCAGTACTTC | CATRDSMYEQYF | TRBV10-3 | TRBD1 | . | TRBJ2-7
TGTGCCACCTATCGAGACAGGCTTGGAAACACCATATATTTT | CATYRDRLGNTIYF | TRBV28 | . | once | TRBJ1-3
TGTGCCAGCAGGGTCCAGGGGTCGGAGACCCAGTACTTC | CASRVQGSETQYF | TRBV11-2 | . | . | TRBJ2-5
TGTGCCAGCAGTGTCGCGACGGGGACTGAAGCTTTCTTT | CASSVATGTEAFF | TRBV6-4 | . | . | TRBJ1-1
TGTGCCAGCAGCTCCGGGACTAGCATGGAGACCCAGTACTTC | CASSSGTSMETQYF | TRBV11-3 | TRBD2 | . | TRBJ2-5
TGCGCCAGCAGCCAGGGACTGCACAATGAGCAGTTCTTC | CASSQGLHNEQFF | TRBV5-1 | . | once | TRBJ2-1
TGTGCCAGCAGCTCCCTGGCGGGGTCCCAAGAGACCCAGTACTTC | CASSSLAGSQETQYF | TRBV5-6 | . | once | TRBJ2-5
TGCGCCAGCAGCTTGGGGGAAGACAGGAACACTGAAGCTTTCTTT | CASSLGEDRNTEAFF | TRBV5-1 | . | . | TRBJ1-1
TGTGCCAGCCTTTCAAGGGGTAGCACAGATACGCAGTATTTT | CASLSRGSTDTQYF | TRBV7-3 | . | . | TRBJ2-3
TGCAGTGCTAGTTGGGGCAATGAGCAGTTCTTC | CSASWGNEQFF | TRBV20-1 | . | once | TRBJ2-1
TGCGCCAGCAGCTTGTTCGCGGGTGCAAACACTGAAGCTTTCTTT | CASSLFAGANTEAFF | TRBV5-1 | . | . | TRBJ1-1
TGTGCCAGCAGCTTAAGGGGACAGGGGAACTACGAGCAGTACTTC | CASSLRGQGNYEQYF | TRBV7-9 | TRBD1 | . | TRBJ2-7
TGTGCCAGCAGGCCGGGACGGCTCTCTGGGGCCAACGTCCTGACTTTC | CASRPGRLSGANVLTF | TRBV2 | . | . | TRBJ2-6
TGTGCCAGCAGGGCTGGATGGGACAATGAGCAGTTCTTC | CASRAGWDNEQFF | TRBV11-3 | . | . | TRBJ2-1
TGTGCCAGCAGTCCGATTTCCACACAGGGGAGCGGGGCAGATACGCAGTATTTT | CASSPISTQGSGADTQYF | TRBV5-8 | . | . | TRBJ2-3
TGTGCCAGCAGTTACTCAGGGGCCTCGCCCGACACGCAGTATTTT | CASSYSGASPDTQYF | TRBV6-5 | . | . | TRBJ2-3
TGTGCCAGCAGTTTACTAGGGGCCGGCTCCTACAATGAGCAGTTCTTC | CASSLLGAGSYNEQFF | TRBV28 | . | once | TRBJ2-1
TGTGCCAGCAGTTTTTCCGGAATCTACGAGCAGTACTTC | CASSFSGIYEQYF | TRBV28 | . | . | TRBJ2-7
TGTGCCAGCAGCCTACGACCACCCATGAACACTGAAGCTTTCTTT | CASSLRPPMNTEAFF | TRBV7-9 | . | . | TRBJ1-1
TGTGCCAGCAGCTTAGGAGGGGCAGGGGTTGAGACCCAGTACTTC | CASSLGGAGVETQYF | TRBV7-9 | . | . | TRBJ2-5
TGCGCCAGCAGTCAGGCCGGGACAGGAACGTCTGAAGCTTTCTTT | CASSQAGTGTSEAFF | TRBV23-1 | TRBD1 | . | TRBJ1-1
TGTGCCAGCAGCTTAGCACTAGCGAAGACAGATACGCAGTATTTT | CASSLALAKTDTQYF | TRBV7-9 | TRBD2 | . | TRBJ2-3